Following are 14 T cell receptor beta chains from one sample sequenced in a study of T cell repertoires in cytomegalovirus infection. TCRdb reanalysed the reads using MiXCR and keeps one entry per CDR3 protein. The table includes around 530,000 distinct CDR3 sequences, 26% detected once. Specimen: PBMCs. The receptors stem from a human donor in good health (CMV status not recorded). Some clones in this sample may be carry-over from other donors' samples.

The CDR3 DNA reads as TGCAGCGTTGGGGGTAAGGTAGATGAAAAACTGTTTTTT. Its translation: CSVGGKVDEKLFF. The chain combines TRBV29-1 with TRBJ1-4; D unclear. The CDR3 spans 13 residues. V was clipped by 4 bases and J by 6 bases, with 12 bases between them. The germline V gene has CDR1 SQVTM and CDR2 ANQGSEA.

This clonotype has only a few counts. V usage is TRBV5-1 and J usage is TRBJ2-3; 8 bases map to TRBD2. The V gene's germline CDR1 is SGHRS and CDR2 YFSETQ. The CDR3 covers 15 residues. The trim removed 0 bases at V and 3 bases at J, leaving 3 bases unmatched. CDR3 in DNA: TGCGCCAGCAGCTTGGCACTAGCGGATACAGATACGCAGTATTTT. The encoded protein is CASSLALADTDTQYF.

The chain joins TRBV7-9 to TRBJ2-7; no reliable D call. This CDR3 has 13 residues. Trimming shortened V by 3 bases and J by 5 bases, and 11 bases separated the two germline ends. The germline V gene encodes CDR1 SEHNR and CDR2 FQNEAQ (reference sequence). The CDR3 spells CASSLPARHEQYF. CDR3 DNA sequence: TGTGCCAGCAGCTTGCCTGCCAGGCACGAGCAGTACTTC.

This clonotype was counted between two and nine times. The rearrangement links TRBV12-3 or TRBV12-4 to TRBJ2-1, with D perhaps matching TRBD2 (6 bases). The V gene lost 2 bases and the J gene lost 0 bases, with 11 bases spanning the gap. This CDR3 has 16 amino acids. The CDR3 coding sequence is TGTGCCAGCAGTTTAAAGGTCGGGAGCTCCTACAATGAGCAGTTCTTC. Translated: CASSLKVGSSYNEQFF.

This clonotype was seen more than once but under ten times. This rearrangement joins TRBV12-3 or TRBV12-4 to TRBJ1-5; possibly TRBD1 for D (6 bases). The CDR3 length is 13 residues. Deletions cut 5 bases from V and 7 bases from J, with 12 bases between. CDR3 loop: CASSRTAEQPQHF. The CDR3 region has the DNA TGTGCCAGCAGTAGGACAGCTGAGCAGCCCCAGCATTTT.

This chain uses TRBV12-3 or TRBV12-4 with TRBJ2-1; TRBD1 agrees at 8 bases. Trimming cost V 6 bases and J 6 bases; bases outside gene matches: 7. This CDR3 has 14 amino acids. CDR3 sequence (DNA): TGTGCCAGCAGGCTAACAGGGGGAAGCAATGAGCAGTTCTTC. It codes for CASRLTGGSNEQFF.

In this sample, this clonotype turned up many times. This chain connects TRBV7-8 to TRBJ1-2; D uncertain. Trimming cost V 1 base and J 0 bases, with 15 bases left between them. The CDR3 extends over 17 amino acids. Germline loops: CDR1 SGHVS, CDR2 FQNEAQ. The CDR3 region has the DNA TGTGCCAGCAGCTTAGTGCTTCGGCAGACGGCTAACTATGGCTACACCTTC. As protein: CASSLVLRQTANYGYTF.

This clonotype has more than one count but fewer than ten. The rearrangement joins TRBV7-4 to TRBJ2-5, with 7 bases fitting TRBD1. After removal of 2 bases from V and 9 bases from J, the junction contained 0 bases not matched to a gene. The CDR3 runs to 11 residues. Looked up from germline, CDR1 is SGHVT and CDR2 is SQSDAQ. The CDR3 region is CASSLQGAQYF. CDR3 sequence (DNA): TGTGCCAGCAGCTTACAGGGGGCCCAGTACTTC.

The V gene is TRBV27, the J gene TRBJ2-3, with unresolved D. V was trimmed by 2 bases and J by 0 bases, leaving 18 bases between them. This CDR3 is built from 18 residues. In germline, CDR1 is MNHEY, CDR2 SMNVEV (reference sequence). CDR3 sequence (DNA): TGTGCCAGCAGTTTAGGCCCTTGGCAGCTGACTAGCACAGATACGCAGTATTTT. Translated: CASSLGPWQLTSTDTQYF.

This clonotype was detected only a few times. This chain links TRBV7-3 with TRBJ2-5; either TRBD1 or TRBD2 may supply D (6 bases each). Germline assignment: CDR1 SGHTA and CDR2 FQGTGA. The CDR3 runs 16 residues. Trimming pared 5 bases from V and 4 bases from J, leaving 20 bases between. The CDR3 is CASSLHPGGPGETQYF. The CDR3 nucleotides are TGTGCCAGCAGCCTCCACCCTGGGGGGCCTGGAGAGACCCAGTACTTC.

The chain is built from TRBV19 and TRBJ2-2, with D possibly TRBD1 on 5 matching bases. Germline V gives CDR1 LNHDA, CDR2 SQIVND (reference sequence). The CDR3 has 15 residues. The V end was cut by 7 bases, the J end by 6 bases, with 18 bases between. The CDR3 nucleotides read TGTGCCAGTAAACAGGACGGTGGTATTTCCGGGGAGCTGTTTTTT. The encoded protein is CASKQDGGISGELFF.

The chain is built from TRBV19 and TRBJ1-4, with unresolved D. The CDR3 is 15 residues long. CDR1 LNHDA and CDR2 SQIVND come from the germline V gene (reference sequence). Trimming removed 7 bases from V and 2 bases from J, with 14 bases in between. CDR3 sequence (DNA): TGTGCCAGTAACCAACCTATGTTTACTAATGAAAAACTGTTTTTT. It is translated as CASNQPMFTNEKLFF.

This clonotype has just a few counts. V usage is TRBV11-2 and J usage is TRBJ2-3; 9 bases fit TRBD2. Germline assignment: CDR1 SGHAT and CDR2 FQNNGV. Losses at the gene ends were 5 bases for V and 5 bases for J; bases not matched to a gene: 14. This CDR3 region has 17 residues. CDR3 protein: CASSPNSGGLTGDTQYF. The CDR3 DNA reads TGTGCCAGCAGCCCCAATAGCGGGGGACTCACGGGAGATACGCAGTATTTT.

This chain's CDR3 is CASKPGGGRTYEQYF. The DNA of the CDR3 is TGTGCCAGCAAACCGGGGGGAGGTAGGACCTACGAGCAGTACTTC. V and J are TRBV27 and TRBJ2-7, with TRBD2 identical over 7 bases. V was clipped by 7 bases and J by 2 bases; unmatched bases: 11. The CDR3 consists of 15 residues. Germline CDR1 MNHEY, CDR2 SMNVEV (reference sequence).